Listed below are T cell receptor beta chains from one sample, sequenced in a study of cytomegalovirus exposure and HLA in healthy donors. TCRdb keeps only in-frame clones here, not all; method: immunoSEQ multiplex PCR. The sample contains 99,000 or so clones, approximately 81% of which appear only once. The material sequenced was PBMCs. The receptors derive from a man aged 25-45 years in good health and CMV-seronegative. Each CDR3 is given without its conserved first and last residue. Part of the rows lack a size; the others show once, few, many or a class for expanded clones.

V gene,J gene,clone size,CDR3 protein
TRBV28,TRBJ1-2,.,ASSFVHRGVREGSSYGYT
TRBV4-3,TRBJ1-1,.,ASRGGTGMNTEAF
TRBV19,TRBJ2-1,.,ASSMTASYNEQF
TRBV7-6,TRBJ2-7,.,ASSPLAGVMGHYEQY
TRBV18,TRBJ2-7,.,ASSPNSGGDSYEQY
TRBV10-1,TRBJ2-3,.,ASRSGQGGTDTQY
TRBV2,TRBJ1-5,.,ASSAGEGQPQH
TRBV29-1,TRBJ2-7,.,SVIGLAAYEQY
TRBV6-5,TRBJ1-1,few,ASKRGQGVEAF
TRBV19,TRBJ2-3,.,ASSIPSTDTQY
TRBV15,TRBJ1-1,.,ATSRDPGQGATLGEAF